The T cell receptor (beta chain) under discussion was sequenced for a study of OX40 agonist ivuxolimab in advanced cancers. Study findings and constraints: The investigators did not determine what antigen specificity the expanded peripheral T cells had.

About this clone: Its antigen is unidentified.

Profiling relied on immunoSEQ multiplex PCR, and the TCRdb table lists in-frame clones only, not all of them. The profile covers tens of thousands of clones, with 70% to 85% appearing a single time and 1.1% taken by the ten largest. This CDR3 is built from 13 residues. V shed 4 bases and J shed 0 bases, with 9 bases lying between them. The germline CDR1 and CDR2 sequences are SQVTM and ANQGSEA. This sequence joins TRBV29-1 and TRBJ1-2; D not certain. The sample was CD4+ or CD8+ T cells sorted from blood, taken in a trial of the OX40 agonist ivuxolimab. The receptor's source is an adult with an advanced solid tumor such as melanoma, head and neck, liver or kidney cancer. The CDR3 DNA reads as TGCAGCGTTGTTTACGCAGCTAACTATGGCTACACCTTC. Translating it yields CSVVYAANYGYTF.